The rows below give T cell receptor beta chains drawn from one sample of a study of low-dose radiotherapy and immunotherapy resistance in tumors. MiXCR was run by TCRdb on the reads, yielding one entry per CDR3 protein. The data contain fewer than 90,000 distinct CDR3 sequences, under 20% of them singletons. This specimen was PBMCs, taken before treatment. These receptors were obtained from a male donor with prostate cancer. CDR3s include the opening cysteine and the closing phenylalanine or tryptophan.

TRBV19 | CASIGTVNTEAFF
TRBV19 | CASSNEPTRVSGANVLTF
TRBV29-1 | CSVEGGGDSYNEQFF
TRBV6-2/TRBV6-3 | CASSGIEGWSYEQYF
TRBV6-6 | CASSHHYNSEAFF
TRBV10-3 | CAISDSGREAFF
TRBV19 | CATNRDRNQPQHF
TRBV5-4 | CASSQDRGVADTQYF
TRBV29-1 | CSVAGLSSYNEQFF
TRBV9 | CASSVGGSVGQYNEQFF
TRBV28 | CASSLDLSKFRTYEQYF
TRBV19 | CASSIPGGQGYTF
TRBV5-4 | CASSDGRSGNTIYF
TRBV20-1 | CSPELTGEITDTQYF
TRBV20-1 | CSASGTANEQFF
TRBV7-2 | CASSSLLKETQYF
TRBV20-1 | CSALRGVDEQFF
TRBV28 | CASSVTGGYYGYTF
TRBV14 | CASSQEAIGSPLHF
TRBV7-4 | CASSPLNTDTQYF
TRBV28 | CASSLSLGLGTSEYEQYF
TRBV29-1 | CSVLQGTNYGYTF
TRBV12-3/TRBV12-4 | CASSFGQATLYEQYF
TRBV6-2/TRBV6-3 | CASRTRTSGLELFF
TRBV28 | CASSLRTGVTQYF
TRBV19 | CASRQQQGQAFF
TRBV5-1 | CASSGMNTEAFF
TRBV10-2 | CASKKRRDGGASSYNEQFF
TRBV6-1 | CASSDSGAFNEQFF
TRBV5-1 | CASSSTSGRSREQYF
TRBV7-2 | CASSSLAGGHTQYF
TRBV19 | CASSEEGAGGPYEQFF
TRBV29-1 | CSVSAGRGYEQYF
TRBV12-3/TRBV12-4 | CASSPYRTSTDTQYF
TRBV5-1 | CASSYSGSTDTQYF
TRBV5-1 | CASSLSGGSRDEQFF
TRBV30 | CAWSVVPIAGRDYEQYF
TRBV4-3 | CASTQRFNREFTGELFF
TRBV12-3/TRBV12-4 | CASSPYQDWRSAEAFF
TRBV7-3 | CASSLLGQETQYF
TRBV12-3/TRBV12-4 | CASSLHGSSYNEQFF
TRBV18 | CASSPNGGLNAFF
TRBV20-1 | CSATLPGRNTGELFF
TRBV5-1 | CASSQAGGHSYEQYF
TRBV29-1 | CSVTSGRYNEQFF
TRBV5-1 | CASSLVRGRATGSPGEQFF
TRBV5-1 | CASSLEDANTGELFF
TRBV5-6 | CASSLVQGKSRATNEKLFF
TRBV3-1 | CASSRVDRGLEQFF
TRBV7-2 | CASSLAGGMNTEAFF
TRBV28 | CASSSIGTVLSYEQYF
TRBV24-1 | CATSDHSRGDHNEQFF